This TCR beta chain originates from a study of cytotoxic CD8 clonotypes in ibrutinib-treated CLL. Study-wide context: IGHV unmutated about 17; relapsed/refractory approximately 10; treatment-naive about 14.

The method was immunoSEQ multiplex PCR; TCRdb's version includes in-frame clones alone and lacks a portion of them. The data hold roughly 190,000 clones, with around 72% observed a single time. Genomic DNA in a quantity of about 2.2 micrograms was derived from cryopreserved PBMCs for TCR beta libraries. Study conclusions and caveats: Baseline clonality exceeded age-matched healthy donors and tracked circulating CD8+ T-cell counts. Having risen at ibrutinib response, clonality had fallen back toward baseline by progression.

In the case of this clone: Its antigen is unidentified.

CDR1 is MGHDK and CDR2 is SYGVNS in the germline V gene. This CDR3 spans 14 amino acids. V was trimmed by 4 bases and J by 9 bases, leaving 18 bases between them. The origin of this receptor is a human donor with chronic lymphocytic leukemia. The sequencing used PBMCs, collected after 24 months of ibrutinib treatment. The chain recombines TRBV25-1 with TRBJ1-1; D might be TRBD1 (6 bases). CDR3 nucleotides: TGTGCCAGCAGTGGGGAGGGGGGTTCGCAGAAAGCTTTCTTT. Translation gives CASSGEGGSQKAFF. Combining the CDR3 with reference TRBV25-1 and TRBJ1-1 gives the whole variable domain EADIYQTPRYLVIGTGKKITLECSQTMGHDKMYWYQQDPGMELHLIHYSYGVNSTEKGDLSSESTVSRIRTEHFPLTLESARPSHTSQYLCASSGEGGSQKAFFGQGTRLTVV.